Below, 7 T cell receptor beta chains from the same sample are listed, as sequenced in a study of cytomegalovirus exposure and HLA in healthy donors. Here immunoSEQ multiplex PCR was the method, and the copy in TCRdb shows in-frame clones only, minus some. The sample includes a few hundred thousand clones, about 90% of them seen just once. The sequencing input was PBMCs. These receptors were collected from a man between 18 and 29 years old in good health and CMV-seropositive.

In its sample, this clone was seen once. V and J are TRBV5-6 and TRBJ2-1, with D hard to call. CDR3 length: 12 residues. Germline assignment: CDR1 SGHDT and CDR2 YYEEEE. The V end was cut by 0 bases, the J end by 8 bases, with 6 bases between. CDR3 bases: TGTGCCAGCAGCTTGGTGGTCCATGAGCAGTTCTTC. Protein product: CASSLVVHEQFF.

The chain carries TRBV29-1 and TRBJ2-7; 7 bases align to TRBD1. Losses at the gene ends were 3 bases for V and 1 base for J; bases not matched to a gene: 9. Germline loops: CDR1 SQVTM, CDR2 ANQGSEA. CDR3 size: 15 residues. CDR3: CSVEGRGGQSYEQYF. The CDR3 nucleotides are TGCAGCGTTGAGGGCCGAGGGGGACAGTCCTACGAGCAGTACTTC.

This clone was found a few times. Sequence at one end of the junction differs from germline and may be a read error. The chain joins TRBV6-1 to TRBJ2-5, with D perhaps assigned TRBD1 or TRBD2 (5 bases each). The CDR3 spans 14 residues. The germline V gene encodes CDR1 MNHNS and CDR2 SASEGT. The DNA of the CDR3 is TGTGCCAGCAGAGAAGGGGACCTCCGTGAGACCCAGTACTTC. This encodes CASREGDLRETQYF.

The chain links TRBV28 to TRBJ2-7; D may be TRBD1 or TRBD2 (5 bases each). The length of the CDR3 is 15 residues. The V end lost 3 bases, the J end lost 1 base, and 13 bases lay between the germline ends. CDR1 and CDR2 (germline): MDHEN, SYDVKM. CDR3 sequence reads: CASSLLGTDSYEQYF. For the CDR3, the DNA is TGTGCCAGCAGTTTGCTTGGGACGGATTCCTACGAGCAGTACTTC.

CDR3 sequence: CASSLIPGGETQYF. CDR3 nucleotides: TGTGCCAGCAGTTTAATCCCCGGTGGGGAGACCCAGTACTTC. J is TRBJ2-5 and V is TRBV27; D uncertain. This CDR3 is built from 14 residues. The V gene lost 2 bases and the J gene lost 5 bases, with 12 bases spanning the gap. Germline CDR1 and CDR2: MNHEY and SMNVEV (reference sequence).

This chain uses TRBV28 with TRBJ2-7; D possibly corresponds to TRBD2 (6 bases). The length of the CDR3 is 14 residues. Trimming shortened V by 6 bases and J by 3 bases, and 15 bases separated the two germline ends. Germline CDR1 MDHEN, CDR2 SYDVKM. CDR3 coding DNA: TGTGCCAGCAGAGGGACTCCGCGCAACTACGAGCAGTACTTC. Protein product: CASRGTPRNYEQYF.

This clone was observed at least ten times. Written as DNA, the CDR3 is TGTGCCAGCGAAAGGGGTAGCGGGACTTCTCACGAGCAGTACTTC. Its translation is CASERGSGTSHEQYF. The V and J genes are TRBV2 and TRBJ2-7; 8 bases map to TRBD2. The CDR3 extends over 15 amino acids. Germline V gives CDR1 SNHLY, CDR2 FYNNEI. The junction had 14 bases not matched to a gene; V was cut back by 8 bases and J by 5 bases.